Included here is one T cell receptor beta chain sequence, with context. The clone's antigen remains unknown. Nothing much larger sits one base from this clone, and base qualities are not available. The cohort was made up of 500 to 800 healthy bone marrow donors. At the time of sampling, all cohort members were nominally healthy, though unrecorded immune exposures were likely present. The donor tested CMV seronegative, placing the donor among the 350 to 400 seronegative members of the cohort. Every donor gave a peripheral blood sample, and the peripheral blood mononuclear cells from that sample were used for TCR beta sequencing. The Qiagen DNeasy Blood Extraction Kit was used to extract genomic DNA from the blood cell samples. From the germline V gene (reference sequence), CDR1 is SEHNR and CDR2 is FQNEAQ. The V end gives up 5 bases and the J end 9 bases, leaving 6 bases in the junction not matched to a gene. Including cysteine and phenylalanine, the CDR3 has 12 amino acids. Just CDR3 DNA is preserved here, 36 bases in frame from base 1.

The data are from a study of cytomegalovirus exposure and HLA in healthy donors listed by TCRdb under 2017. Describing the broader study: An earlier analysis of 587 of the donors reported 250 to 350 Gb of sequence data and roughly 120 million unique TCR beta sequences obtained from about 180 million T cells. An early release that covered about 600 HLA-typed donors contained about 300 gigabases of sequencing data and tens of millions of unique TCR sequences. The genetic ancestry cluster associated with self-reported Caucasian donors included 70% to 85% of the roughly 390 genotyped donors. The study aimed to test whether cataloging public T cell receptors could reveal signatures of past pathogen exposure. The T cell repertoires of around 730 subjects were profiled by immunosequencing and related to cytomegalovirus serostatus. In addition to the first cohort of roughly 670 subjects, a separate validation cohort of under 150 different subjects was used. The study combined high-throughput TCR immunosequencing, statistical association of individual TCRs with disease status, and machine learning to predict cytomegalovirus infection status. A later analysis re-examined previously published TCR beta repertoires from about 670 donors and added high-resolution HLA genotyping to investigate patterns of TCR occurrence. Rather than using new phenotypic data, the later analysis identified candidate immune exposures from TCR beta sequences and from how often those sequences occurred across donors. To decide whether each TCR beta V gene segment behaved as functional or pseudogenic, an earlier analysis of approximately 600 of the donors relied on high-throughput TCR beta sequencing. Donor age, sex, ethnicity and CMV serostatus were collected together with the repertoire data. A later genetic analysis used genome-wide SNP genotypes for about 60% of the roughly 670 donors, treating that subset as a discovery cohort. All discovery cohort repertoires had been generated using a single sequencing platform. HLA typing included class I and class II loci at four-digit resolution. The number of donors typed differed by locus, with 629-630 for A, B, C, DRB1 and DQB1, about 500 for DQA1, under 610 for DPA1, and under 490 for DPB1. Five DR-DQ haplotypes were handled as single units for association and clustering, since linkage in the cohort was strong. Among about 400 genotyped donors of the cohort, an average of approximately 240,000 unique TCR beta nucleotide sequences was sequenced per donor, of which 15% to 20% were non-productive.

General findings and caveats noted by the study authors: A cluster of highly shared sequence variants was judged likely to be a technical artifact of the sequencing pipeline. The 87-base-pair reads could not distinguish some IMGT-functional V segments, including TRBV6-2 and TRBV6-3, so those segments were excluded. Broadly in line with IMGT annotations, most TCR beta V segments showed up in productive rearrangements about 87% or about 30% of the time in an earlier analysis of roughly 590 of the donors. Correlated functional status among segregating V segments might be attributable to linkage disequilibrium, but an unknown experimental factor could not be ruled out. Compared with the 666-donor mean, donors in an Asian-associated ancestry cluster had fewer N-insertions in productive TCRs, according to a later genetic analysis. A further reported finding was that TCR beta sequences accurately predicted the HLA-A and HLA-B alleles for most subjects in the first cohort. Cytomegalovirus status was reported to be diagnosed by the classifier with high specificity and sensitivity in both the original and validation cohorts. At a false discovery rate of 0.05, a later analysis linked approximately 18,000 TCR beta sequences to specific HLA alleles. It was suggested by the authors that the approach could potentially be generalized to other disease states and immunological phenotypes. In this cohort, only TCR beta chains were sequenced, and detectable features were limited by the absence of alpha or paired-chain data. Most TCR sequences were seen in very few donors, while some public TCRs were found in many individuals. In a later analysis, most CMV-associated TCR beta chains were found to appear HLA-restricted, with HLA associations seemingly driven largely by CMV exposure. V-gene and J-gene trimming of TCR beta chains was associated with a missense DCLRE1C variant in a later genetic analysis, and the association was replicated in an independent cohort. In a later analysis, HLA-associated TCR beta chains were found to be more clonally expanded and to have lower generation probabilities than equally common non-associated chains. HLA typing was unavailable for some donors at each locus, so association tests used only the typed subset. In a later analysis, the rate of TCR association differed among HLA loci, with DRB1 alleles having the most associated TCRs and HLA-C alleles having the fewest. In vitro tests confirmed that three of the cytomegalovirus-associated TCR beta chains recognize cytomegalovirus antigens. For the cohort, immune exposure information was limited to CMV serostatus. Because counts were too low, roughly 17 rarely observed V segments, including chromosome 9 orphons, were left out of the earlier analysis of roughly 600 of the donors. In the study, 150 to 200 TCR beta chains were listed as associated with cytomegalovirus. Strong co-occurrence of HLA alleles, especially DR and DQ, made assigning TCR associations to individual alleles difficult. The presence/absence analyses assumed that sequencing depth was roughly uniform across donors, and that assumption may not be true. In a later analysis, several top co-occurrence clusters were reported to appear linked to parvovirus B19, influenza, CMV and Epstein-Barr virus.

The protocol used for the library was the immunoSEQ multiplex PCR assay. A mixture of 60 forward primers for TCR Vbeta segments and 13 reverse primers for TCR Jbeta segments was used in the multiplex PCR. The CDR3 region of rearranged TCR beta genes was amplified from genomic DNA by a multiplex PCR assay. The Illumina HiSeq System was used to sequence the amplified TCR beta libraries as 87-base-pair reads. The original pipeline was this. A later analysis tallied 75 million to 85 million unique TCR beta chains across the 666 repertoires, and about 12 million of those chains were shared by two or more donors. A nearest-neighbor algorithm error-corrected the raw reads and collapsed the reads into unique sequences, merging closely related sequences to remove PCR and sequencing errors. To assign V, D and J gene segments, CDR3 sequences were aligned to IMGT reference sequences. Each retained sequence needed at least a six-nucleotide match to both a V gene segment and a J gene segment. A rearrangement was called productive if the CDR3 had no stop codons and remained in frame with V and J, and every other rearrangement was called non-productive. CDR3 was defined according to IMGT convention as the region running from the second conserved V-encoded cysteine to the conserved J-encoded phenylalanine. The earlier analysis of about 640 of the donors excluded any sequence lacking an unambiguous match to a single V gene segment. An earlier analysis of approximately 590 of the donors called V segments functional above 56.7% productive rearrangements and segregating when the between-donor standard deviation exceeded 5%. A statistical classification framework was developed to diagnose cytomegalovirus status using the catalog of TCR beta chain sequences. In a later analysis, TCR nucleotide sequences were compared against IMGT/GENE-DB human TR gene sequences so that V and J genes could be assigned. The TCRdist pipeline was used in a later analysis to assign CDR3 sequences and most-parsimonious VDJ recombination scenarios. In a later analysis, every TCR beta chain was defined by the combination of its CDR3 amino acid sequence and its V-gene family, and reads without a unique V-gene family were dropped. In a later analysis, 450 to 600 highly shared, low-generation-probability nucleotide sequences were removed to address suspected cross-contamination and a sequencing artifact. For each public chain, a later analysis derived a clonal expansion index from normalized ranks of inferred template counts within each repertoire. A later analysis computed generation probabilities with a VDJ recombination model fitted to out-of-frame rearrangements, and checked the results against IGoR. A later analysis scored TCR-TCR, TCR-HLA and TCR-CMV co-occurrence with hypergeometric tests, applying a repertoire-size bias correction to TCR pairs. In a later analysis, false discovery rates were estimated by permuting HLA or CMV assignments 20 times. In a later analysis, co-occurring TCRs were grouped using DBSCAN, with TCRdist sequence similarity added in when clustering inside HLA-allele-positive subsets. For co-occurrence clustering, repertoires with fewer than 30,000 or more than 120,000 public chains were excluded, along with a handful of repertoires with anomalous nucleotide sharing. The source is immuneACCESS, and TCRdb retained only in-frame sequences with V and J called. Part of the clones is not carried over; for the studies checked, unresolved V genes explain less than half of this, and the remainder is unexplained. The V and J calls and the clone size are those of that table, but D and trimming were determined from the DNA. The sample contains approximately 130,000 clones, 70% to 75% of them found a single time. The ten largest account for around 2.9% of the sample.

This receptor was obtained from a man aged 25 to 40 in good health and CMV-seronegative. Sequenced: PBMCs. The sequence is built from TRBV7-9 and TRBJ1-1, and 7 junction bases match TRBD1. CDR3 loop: CASSIDRDQAFF. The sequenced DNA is TGTGCCAGCAGCATAGACAGGGACCAAGCTTTCTTT.